The TCR beta chain described here comes from a study of T cells after yellow fever vaccination. Study results and caveats: Weaker in magnitude, the secondary response showed a faster peak on day 5 versus 15.

Germline lookup yields CDR1 KGHDR and CDR2 SFDVKD. The CDR3 spans 14 residues. Losses at the gene ends were 5 bases for V and 2 bases for J; bases not matched to a gene: 2. The 5'RACE template-switching step produced TCR cDNA and added a universal primer site and UMIs. One entry per CDR3 protein, called by TCRdb with MiXCR from the 5' RACE reads. The sample lists 300,000 to 350,000 distinct CDR3 sequences, 4% to 5.5% occurring once. This clonotype was seen a handful of times. Its antigen is currently unknown. The V gene is TRBV24-1, the J gene TRBJ2-3, with 8 bases lining up with TRBD1. The specimen comprised PBMCs, sampled 15 days after the yellow fever booster vaccination. This receptor was identified in a man younger than 35 who received the YFV17D yellow fever vaccine. The CDR3 sequence is CATSGQGITDTQYF. CDR3 bases: TGTGCCACCAGTGGACAGGGGATCACAGATACGCAGTATTTT.